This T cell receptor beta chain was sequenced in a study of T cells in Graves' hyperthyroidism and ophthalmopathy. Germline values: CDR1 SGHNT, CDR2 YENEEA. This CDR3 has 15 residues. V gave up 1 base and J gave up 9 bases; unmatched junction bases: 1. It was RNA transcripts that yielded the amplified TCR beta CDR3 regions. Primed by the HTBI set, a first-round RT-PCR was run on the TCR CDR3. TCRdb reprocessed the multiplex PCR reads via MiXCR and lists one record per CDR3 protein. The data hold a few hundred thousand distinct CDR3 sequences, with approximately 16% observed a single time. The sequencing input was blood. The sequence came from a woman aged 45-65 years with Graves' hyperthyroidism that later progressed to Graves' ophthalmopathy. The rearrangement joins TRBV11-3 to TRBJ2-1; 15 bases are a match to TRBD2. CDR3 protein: CASSLGTSGRAEQFF. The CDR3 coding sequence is TGTGCCAGCAGCTTAGGGACTAGCGGGAGGGCTGAGCAGTTCTTC.